This T cell receptor beta chain was sequenced for a study of CD8+ T cells in alopecia areata. Documented treatment: oral pan-JAK inhibitor, 5-10 mg twice daily. This clone was picked up a small number of times. RNA was extracted and reverse transcribed into cDNA as the sequencing template. The repertoire was sequenced with immunoSEQ multiplex PCR; TCRdb's copy has only in-frame clones and lacks some. This table holds about 210,000 clones, about 64% found once. J gave up 3 bases and V 5 bases, and 1 base lay outside the gene matches. The CDR3 has 13 residues. CDR1 is SGHVS, CDR2 FNYEAQ, per germline. The sequencing here drew on CD4+ T cells sorted from blood, taken at week 4, from a patient treated with tofacitinib. The receptor was derived from a human donor with alopecia areata. The V call is TRBV7-6, the J call TRBJ2-4, with TRBD1 matching over 7 bases. In nucleotides, the CDR3 is TGTGCCAGCAGCCGGGACAGCAAAAACATTCAGTACTTC. Translation gives CASSRDSKNIQYF.